The rows below give T cell receptor beta chains drawn from one sample of a study of T cell changes during pregnancy in multiple sclerosis. Assay: immunoSEQ multiplex PCR; the TCRdb copy retains only in-frame clones and omits some. The sample lists about 36,000 clones; about 88% were seen once. Sample: CD8+ T cells from peripheral blood mononuclear cells, taken in the third trimester of pregnancy. The receptors here all came from a female donor with multiple sclerosis, enrolled in a pregnancy study. CDR3s include the opening cysteine and the closing phenylalanine or tryptophan. Fields, in order: D gene, J gene, V gene, clone size, CDR3 protein, CDR3 DNA. A D gene is named only where the DNA matches it firmly. Size tells how often a clone was seen (once, few, many) or the class of an expanded clone, and some rows leave it out.

>TRBD2|TRBJ2-2|TRBV6-5|.
CASSYPGGPTGELFF
TGTGCCAGCAGTTACCCGGGAGGGCCCACCGGGGAGCTGTTTTTT
>TRBD2|TRBJ2-1|TRBV12-5|.
CASGFSSGVYNEQFF
TGTGCTAGTGGTTTTAGTAGCGGGGTCTACAATGAGCAGTTCTTC
>TRBD2|TRBJ2-3|TRBV4-1|.
CASSQAAPLSGRSTDTQYF
TGCGCCAGCAGCCAAGCGGCGCCTTTGAGCGGGAGAAGCACAGATACGCAGTATTTT
>TRBD1|TRBJ1-2|TRBV30|.
CAWRTTGAGYTF
TGTGCCTGGAGGACGACAGGGGCTGGCTACACCTTC
>.|TRBJ2-1|TRBV4-1|.
CASSQKNPSSYNEQFF
TGCGCCAGCAGCCAAAAGAACCCGAGCTCCTACAATGAGCAGTTCTTC
>TRBD1|TRBJ2-7|TRBV27|once
CASSLLGQGLNEQYF
TGTGCCAGCAGTTTATTGGGACAGGGGCTCAACGAGCAGTACTTC
>.|TRBJ1-1|TRBV25-1|.
CASRVGGVTEAFF
TGTGCCAGCAGGGTCGGCGGGGTCACTGAAGCTTTCTTT
>.|TRBJ1-1|TRBV6-6|once
CASGTSNTEAFF
TGTGCCAGCGGTACAAGTAACACTGAAGCTTTCTTT
>.|TRBJ2-7|TRBV4-1|.
CASSQEGHSYEQYF
TGCGCCAGCAGCCAAGAGGGACACTCCTACGAGCAGTACTTC
>.|TRBJ2-7|TRBV27|.
CASRLAEGGYEQYF
TGTGCCAGCAGATTAGCGGAGGGAGGCTACGAGCAGTACTTC
>.|TRBJ1-5|TRBV27|.
CASSQGGNQPQHF
TGTGCCAGCAGCCAGGGTGGCAATCAGCCCCAGCATTTT
>TRBD2|TRBJ2-1|TRBV19|.
CASSPGLALGEQFF
TGTGCCAGTAGTCCCGGACTAGCGCTCGGTGAGCAGTTCTTC
>.|TRBJ2-1|TRBV5-4|.
CATSTWAYNEQFF
TGTGCCACCTCCACGTGGGCGTACAATGAGCAGTTCTTC
>.|TRBJ2-2|TRBV19|.
CASSILYGYPGELFF
TGTGCCAGTAGTATCTTATACGGGTACCCCGGGGAGCTGTTTTTT
>TRBD1|TRBJ1-2|TRBV5-4|.
CASSLEFLDRAYGYTF
TGTGCCAGCAGCTTGGAATTTCTGGACAGGGCTTATGGCTACACCTTC
>.|TRBJ2-1|TRBV4-1|.
CASSQEWHPDGIEQFF
TGCGCCAGCAGCCAAGAGTGGCACCCGGACGGGATTGAGCAGTTCTTC
>TRBD2|TRBJ2-7|TRBV7-2|.
CASSLGLANYEQYF
TGTGCCAGCAGCTTAGGACTAGCGAACTACGAGCAGTACTTC
>.|TRBJ2-1|TRBV29-1|.
CSVDGGVISGRGDNEQFF
TGCAGCGTTGACGGGGGAGTCATAAGTGGCAGGGGGGACAATGAGCAGTTCTTC
>TRBD2|TRBJ2-1|TRBV30|.
CAWRIGSGSWNEQFF
TGTGCCTGGAGAATCGGTAGCGGGAGTTGGAATGAGCAGTTCTTC
>TRBD1|TRBJ2-7|TRBV7-8|.
CASSRRGLREQYF
TGTGCCAGCAGCCGCAGGGGGCTGCGCGAGCAGTACTTC
>TRBD2|TRBJ2-3|TRBV4-3|.
CASSQDRTSGGWTQYF
TGCGCCAGCAGCCAAGATCGGACTAGCGGGGGGTGGACGCAGTATTTT
>.|TRBJ1-2|TRBV27|.
CASSLTKTGGLGYTF
TGTGCCAGCAGTCTAACCAAGACAGGCGGTCTTGGCTACACCTTC
>TRBD2|TRBJ2-3|TRBV19|.
CASSMNAGGRTDTQYF
TGTGCCAGTAGTATGAATGCGGGGGGGCGCACAGATACGCAGTATTTT
>TRBD1|TRBJ2-1|TRBV4-3|.
CASSQDGQGAGNEQFF
TGCGCCAGCAGCCAAGACGGACAGGGGGCTGGCAATGAGCAGTTCTTC
>.|TRBJ1-5|TRBV2|.
CASSAGGGLGQPQHF
TGTGCCAGCAGTGCGGGAGGAGGCCTGGGTCAGCCCCAGCATTTT
>.|TRBJ2-1|TRBV19|once
CASSFQGWNEQFF
TGTGCCAGTAGTTTCCAGGGGTGGAATGAGCAGTTCTTC
>TRBD2|TRBJ2-7|TRBV27|.
CASSTSGTFYEQYF
TGTGCCAGCAGTACTAGCGGGACGTTCTACGAGCAGTACTTC
>TRBD2|TRBJ2-7|TRBV4-2|.
CASSQEVAGGPREQYF
TGTGCCAGCAGCCAAGAAGTGGCGGGGGGGCCGCGGGAGCAGTACTTC
>TRBD2|TRBJ2-3|TRBV7-9|.
CASSLGGGDADTQYF
TGTGCCAGCAGCTTAGGCGGGGGGGATGCAGATACGCAGTATTTT
>.|TRBJ1-2|TRBV4-3|.
CASSQVGSNYGYTF
TGCGCCAGCAGCCAAGTTGGGAGTAACTATGGCTACACCTTC
>TRBD2|TRBJ2-2|TRBV12-5|.
CASGLYYSGSPGYTGELFF
TGTGCTAGTGGTTTGTACTATAGCGGGAGCCCAGGGTACACCGGGGAGCTGTTTTTT
>TRBD2|TRBJ2-1|TRBV6-4|medium-sized
CASSDSSGGDYNEQFF
TGTGCCAGCAGTGACTCGAGTGGGGGGGACTACAATGAGCAGTTCTTC
>.|TRBJ2-7|TRBV7-9|once
CASRSYEQYF
TGTGCCAGCCGGTCCTACGAGCAGTACTTC
>TRBD1|TRBJ2-2|TRBV30|few
CAWSRSDRATGELFF
TGTGCCTGGAGCCGTAGTGACAGGGCAACCGGGGAGCTGTTTTTT
>.|TRBJ1-5|TRBV7-2|.
CASSLSSQVGNQPQHF
TGTGCCAGCAGCTTATCGTCCCAGGTGGGCAATCAGCCCCAGCATTTT
>TRBD1|TRBJ2-1|TRBV6-1|.
CASSVRDRGYNEQFF
TGTGCCAGCAGTGTCCGGGACAGGGGATACAATGAGCAGTTCTTC
>TRBD2|TRBJ2-3|TRBV9|.
CASSPRLAGGRSTDTQYF
TGTGCCAGCAGCCCCCGACTAGCGGGGGGCCGTAGCACAGATACGCAGTATTTT
>TRBD1|TRBJ1-5|TRBV7-9|.
CASSSGGQPQHF
TGTGCCAGCAGCTCAGGGGGCCAGCCCCAGCATTTT
>.|TRBJ1-2|TRBV5-1|.
CASSLLNTANYGYTF
TGCGCCAGCAGCTTGTTGAACACAGCTAACTATGGCTACACCTTC